Listed below are T cell receptor beta chains from one sample, sequenced in a study of CD8+ T cells in alopecia areata. TCRdb's table, derived via immunoSEQ multiplex PCR, lists solely in-frame clones and lacks some. The sample has some 160,000 clones, 55% to 75% seen once; the top ten hold 0.91%. The source was CD4+ T cells sorted from blood, collected at week 4, from a patient treated with tofacitinib. These receptors all stem from a human donor with alopecia areata. CDR3s include the opening cysteine and the closing phenylalanine or tryptophan. D genes are given only for firm matches. The listing skips clone size in some rows; elsewhere it reads once, few, many or a size class.

few | TRBJ1-1 | 14 | TRBV10-3 | TRBD1 | TGTGCCATCAGCTCGACAGGGCGGACGACTGAAGCTTTCTTT | CAISSTGRTTEAFF
NA | TRBJ2-1 | 15 | TRBV11-1 | NA | TGTGCCAGCAGCTTAGACAGGGTAACCTACAATGAGCAGTTCTTC | CASSLDRVTYNEQFF
few | TRBJ1-2 | 12 | TRBV29-1 | TRBD1 | TGCAGCCTTTACCGGGACAGGGATGGCTACACCTTC | CSLYRDRDGYTF
few | TRBJ2-3 | 10 | TRBV20-1 | NA | TGCAGGCCGGGGGCAGATACGCAGTATTTT | CRPGADTQYF
few | TRBJ1-1 | 10 | TRBV29-1 | NA | TGCAGCGTTGGGGAGTGGGGAGCTTTCTTT | CSVGEWGAFF
NA | TRBJ1-5 | 13 | TRBV30 | NA | TGTGCCTGGAGTGAAGGTGGGACTCAGCCCCAGCATTTT | CAWSEGGTQPQHF
NA | TRBJ1-1 | 14 | TRBV29-1 | NA | TGCAGCGTTGATCGCGGGACAAAGAACACTGAAGCTTTCTTT | CSVDRGTKNTEAFF
few | TRBJ2-7 | 13 | TRBV29-1 | NA | TGCAGCGTTGAAGGCTCGTTGGGCGACGAGCAGTACTTC | CSVEGSLGDEQYF
NA | TRBJ1-1 | 11 | TRBV6-1 | NA | TGTGCCAGCACCAAGAGGGGGGAAGCTTTCTTT | CASTKRGEAFF
NA | TRBJ2-5 | 12 | TRBV30 | TRBD1 | TGTGCCTGGGACAGGGGGCAAGAGACCCAGTACTTC | CAWDRGQETQYF
NA | TRBJ1-1 | 14 | TRBV11-2 | NA | TGTGCCAGCAGCTTAGGCCTAATCGGCACTGAAGCTTTCTTT | CASSLGLIGTEAFF
NA | TRBJ2-3 | 14 | TRBV5-1 | NA | TGCGCCAGCAGCTTGACAGGGTCGGCAGATACGCAGTATTTT | CASSLTGSADTQYF
NA | TRBJ2-5 | 17 | TRBV25-1 | TRBD1 | TGTGCCAGCAGTGAATATCGGACAGGCTCCCAACAAGAGACCCAGTACTTC | CASSEYRTGSQQETQYF
few | TRBJ1-6 | 13 | TRBV14 | TRBD1 | TGTGCCAGCATCGTGACAGGGAATTCACCCCTCCACTTT | CASIVTGNSPLHF
NA | TRBJ1-2 | 10 | TRBV20-1 | NA | TGCAGTGCGTGGAATCGGGGCTACACCTTC | CSAWNRGYTF
few | TRBJ1-3 | 13 | TRBV30 | NA | TGTGCCTGGAGCGGGACAAATGGAAACACCATATATTTT | CAWSGTNGNTIYF
NA | TRBJ2-7 | 16 | TRBV9 | TRBD1 | TGTGCCAGCAGCGTTGGACAGGGGTTGAGCTCCTACGAGCAGTACTTC | CASSVGQGLSSYEQYF